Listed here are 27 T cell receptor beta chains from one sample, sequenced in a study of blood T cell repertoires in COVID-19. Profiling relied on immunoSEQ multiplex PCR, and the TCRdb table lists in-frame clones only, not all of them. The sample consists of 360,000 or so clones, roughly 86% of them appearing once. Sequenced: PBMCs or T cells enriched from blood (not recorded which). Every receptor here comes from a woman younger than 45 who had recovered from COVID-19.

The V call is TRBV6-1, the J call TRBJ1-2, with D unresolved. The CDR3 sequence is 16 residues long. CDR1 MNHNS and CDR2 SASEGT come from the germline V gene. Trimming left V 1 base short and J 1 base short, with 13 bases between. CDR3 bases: TGTGCCAGCAGTGAAGTTGCGAGAGGGTTTAACTATGGCTACACCTTC. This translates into CASSEVARGFNYGYTF.

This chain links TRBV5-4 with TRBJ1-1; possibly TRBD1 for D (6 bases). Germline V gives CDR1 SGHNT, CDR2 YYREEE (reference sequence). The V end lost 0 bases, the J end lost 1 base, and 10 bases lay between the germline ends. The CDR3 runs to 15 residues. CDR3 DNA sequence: TGTGCCAGCAGCTTGGACCAGACAGGGAACACTGAAGCTTTCTTT. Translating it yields CASSLDQTGNTEAFF.

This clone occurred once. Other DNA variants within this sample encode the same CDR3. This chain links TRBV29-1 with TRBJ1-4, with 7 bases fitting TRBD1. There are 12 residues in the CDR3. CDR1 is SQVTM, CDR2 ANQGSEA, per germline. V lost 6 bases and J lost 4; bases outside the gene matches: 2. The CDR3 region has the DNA TGCAGCGTAAGGGACAGTAATGAAAAACTGTTTTTT. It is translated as CSVRDSNEKLFF. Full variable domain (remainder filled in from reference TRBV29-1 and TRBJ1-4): SAVISQKPSRDICQRGTSLTIQCQVDSQVTMMFWYRQQPGQSLTLIATANQGSEATYESGFVIDKFPISRPNLTFSTLTVSNMSPEDSSIYLCSVRDSNEKLFFGSGTQLSVL.

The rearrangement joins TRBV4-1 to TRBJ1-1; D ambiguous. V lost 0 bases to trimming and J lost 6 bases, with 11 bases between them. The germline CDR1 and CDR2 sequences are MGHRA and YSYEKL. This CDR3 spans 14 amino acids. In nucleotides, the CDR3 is TGCGCCAGCAGCCAAGAGCCCCTAGTCGCTGAAGCTTTCTTT. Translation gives CASSQEPLVAEAFF.

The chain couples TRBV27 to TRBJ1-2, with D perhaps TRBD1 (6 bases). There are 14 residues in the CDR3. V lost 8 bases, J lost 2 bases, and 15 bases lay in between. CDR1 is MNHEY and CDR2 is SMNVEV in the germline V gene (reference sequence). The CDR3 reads CASARGGGNYGYTF. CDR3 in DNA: TGTGCCAGCGCCCGGGGGGGCGGAAACTATGGCTACACCTTC.

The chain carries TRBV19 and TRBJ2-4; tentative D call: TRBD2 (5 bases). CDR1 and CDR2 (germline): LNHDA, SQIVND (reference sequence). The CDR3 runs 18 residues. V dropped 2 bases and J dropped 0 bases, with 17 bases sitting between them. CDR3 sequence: CASSIFAVGVIAKNIQYF. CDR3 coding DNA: TGTGCCAGTAGTATATTTGCCGTGGGAGTTATAGCCAAAAACATTCAGTACTTC.

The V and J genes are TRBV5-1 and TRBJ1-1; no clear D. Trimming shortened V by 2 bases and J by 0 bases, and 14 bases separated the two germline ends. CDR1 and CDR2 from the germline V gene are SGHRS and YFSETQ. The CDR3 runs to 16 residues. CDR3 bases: TGCGCCAGCAGCTTCGTGGCAGGAACAATGAACACTGAAGCTTTCTTT. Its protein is CASSFVAGTMNTEAFF.

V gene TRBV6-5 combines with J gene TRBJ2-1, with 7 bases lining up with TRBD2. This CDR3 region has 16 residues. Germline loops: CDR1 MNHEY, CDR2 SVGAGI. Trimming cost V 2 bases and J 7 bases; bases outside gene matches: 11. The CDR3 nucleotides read TGTGCCAGCAGTTACGGGGGAGGGCTAAGGGGAAATGAGCAGTTCTTC. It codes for CASSYGGGLRGNEQFF.

The CDR3 DNA is TGTGCCACCAGTAGGGAGGGTCCTCTCTACAATGAGCAGTTCTTC. Translated: CATSREGPLYNEQFF. V gene TRBV24-1 combines with J gene TRBJ2-1, with TRBD2 identical over 7 bases. Germline V lookup: CDR1 KGHDR, CDR2 SFDVKD. Trimming at V came to 6 bases and at J to 3 bases, leaving 7 bases not matched to a gene. The CDR3 extends over 15 amino acids.

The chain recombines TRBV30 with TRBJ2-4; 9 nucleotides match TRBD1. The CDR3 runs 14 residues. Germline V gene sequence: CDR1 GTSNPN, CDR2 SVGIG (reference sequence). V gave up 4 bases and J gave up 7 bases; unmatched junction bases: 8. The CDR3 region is CAWTSGTGWNIQYF. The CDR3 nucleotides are TGTGCCTGGACCTCCGGGACAGGGTGGAACATTCAGTACTTC.

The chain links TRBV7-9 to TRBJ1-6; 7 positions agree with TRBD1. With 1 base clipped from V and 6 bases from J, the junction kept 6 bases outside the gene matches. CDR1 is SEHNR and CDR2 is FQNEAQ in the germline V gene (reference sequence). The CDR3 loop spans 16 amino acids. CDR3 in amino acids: CASSLGGTVVNSPLHF. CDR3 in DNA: TGTGCCAGCAGCTTAGGAGGGACAGTCGTTAATTCACCCCTCCACTTT.

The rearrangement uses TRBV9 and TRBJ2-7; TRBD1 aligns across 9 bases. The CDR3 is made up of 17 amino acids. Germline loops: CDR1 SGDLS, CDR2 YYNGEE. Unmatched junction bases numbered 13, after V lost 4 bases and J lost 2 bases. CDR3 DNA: TGTGCCAGCAGCCACTCACAGGGGGCGGCATCCCCCTACGAGCAGTACTTC. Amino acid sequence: CASSHSQGAASPYEQYF.

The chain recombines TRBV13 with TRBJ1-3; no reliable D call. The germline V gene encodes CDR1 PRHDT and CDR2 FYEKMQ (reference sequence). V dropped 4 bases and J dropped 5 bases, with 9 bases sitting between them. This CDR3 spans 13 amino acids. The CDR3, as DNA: TGTGCCAGCAGCTCGGAGGGTAGAAACACCATATATTTT. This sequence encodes CASSSEGRNTIYF.

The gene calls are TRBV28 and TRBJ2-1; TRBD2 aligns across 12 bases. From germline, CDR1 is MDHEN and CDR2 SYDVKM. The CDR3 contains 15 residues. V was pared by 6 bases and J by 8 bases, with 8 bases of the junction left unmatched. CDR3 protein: CASSSPLAGGDEQFF. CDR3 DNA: TGTGCCAGCAGCTCCCCCCTAGCGGGAGGGGATGAGCAGTTCTTC.

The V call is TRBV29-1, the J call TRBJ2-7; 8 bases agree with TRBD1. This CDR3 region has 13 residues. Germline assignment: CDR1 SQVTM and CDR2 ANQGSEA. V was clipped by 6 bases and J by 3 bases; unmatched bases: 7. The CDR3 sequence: CSVGTGPIYEQYF. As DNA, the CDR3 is TGCAGCGTGGGGACAGGCCCGATCTACGAGCAGTACTTC.

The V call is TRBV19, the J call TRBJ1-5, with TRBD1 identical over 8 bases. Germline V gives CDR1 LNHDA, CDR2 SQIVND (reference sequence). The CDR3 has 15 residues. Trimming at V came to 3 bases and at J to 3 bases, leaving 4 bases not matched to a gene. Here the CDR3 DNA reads TGTGCCAGTAGTATGGGACAGGATAACAATCAGCCCCAGCATTTT. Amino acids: CASSMGQDNNQPQHF.

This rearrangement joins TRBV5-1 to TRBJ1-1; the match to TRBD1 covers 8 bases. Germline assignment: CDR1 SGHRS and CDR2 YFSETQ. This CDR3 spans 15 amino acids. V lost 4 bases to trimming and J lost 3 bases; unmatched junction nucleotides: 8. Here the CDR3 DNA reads TGCGCCAGCAGCGAGGACAGGGCTTTTCACACTGAAGCTTTCTTT. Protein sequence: CASSEDRAFHTEAFF.

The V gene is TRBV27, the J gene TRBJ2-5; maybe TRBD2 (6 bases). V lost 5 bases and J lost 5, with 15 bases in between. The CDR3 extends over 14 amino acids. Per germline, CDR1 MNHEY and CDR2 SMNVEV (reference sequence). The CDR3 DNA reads TGTGCCAGCAGTCTTGTGGGGGGTCGCGAGACCCAGTACTTC. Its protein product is CASSLVGGRETQYF.

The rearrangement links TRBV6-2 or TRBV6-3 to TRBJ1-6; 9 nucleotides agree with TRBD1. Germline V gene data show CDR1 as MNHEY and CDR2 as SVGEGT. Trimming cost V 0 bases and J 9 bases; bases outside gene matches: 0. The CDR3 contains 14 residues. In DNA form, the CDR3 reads TGTGCCAGCAGTTACTCGACAGGGGGTTCACCCCTCCACTTT. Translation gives CASSYSTGGSPLHF.

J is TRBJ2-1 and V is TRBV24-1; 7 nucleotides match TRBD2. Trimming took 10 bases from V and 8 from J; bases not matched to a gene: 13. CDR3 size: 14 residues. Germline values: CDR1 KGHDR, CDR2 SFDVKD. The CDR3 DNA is TGTGCCACTGCGCCGGGGGGAACAAGCGATGAGCAGTTCTTC. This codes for CATAPGGTSDEQFF.

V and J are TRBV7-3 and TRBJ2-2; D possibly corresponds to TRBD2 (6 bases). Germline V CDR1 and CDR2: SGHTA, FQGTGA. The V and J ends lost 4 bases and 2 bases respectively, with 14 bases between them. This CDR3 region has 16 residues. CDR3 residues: CASSSSGTRNTGELFF. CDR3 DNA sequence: TGTGCCAGCAGCTCGTCCGGGACTCGAAACACCGGGGAGCTGTTTTTT. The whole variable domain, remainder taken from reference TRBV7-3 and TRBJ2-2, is GAGVSQTPSNKVTEKGKYVELRCDPISGHTALYWYRQSLGQGPEFLIYFQGTGAADDSGLPNDRFFAVRPEGSVSTLKIQRTERGDSAVYLCASSSSGTRNTGELFFGEGSRLTVL.

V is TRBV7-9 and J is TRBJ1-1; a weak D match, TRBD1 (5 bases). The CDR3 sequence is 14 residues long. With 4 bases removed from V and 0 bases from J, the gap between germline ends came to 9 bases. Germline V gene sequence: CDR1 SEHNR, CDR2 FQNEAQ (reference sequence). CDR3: CASSSRTMNTEAFF. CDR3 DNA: TGTGCCAGCAGCTCGCGGACAATGAACACTGAAGCTTTCTTT.

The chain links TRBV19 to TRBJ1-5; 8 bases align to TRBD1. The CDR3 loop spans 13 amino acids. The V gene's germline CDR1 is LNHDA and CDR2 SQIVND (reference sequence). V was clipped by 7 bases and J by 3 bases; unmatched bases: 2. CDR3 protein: CASTDRDNQPQHF. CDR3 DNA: TGTGCCAGTACGGACAGGGACAATCAGCCCCAGCATTTT.

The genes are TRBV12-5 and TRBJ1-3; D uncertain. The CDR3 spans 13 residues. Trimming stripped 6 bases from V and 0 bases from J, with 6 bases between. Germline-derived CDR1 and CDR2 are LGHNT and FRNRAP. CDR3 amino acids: CASGSNSGNTIYF. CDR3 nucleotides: TGTGCTAGTGGATCCAACTCTGGAAACACCATATATTTT.

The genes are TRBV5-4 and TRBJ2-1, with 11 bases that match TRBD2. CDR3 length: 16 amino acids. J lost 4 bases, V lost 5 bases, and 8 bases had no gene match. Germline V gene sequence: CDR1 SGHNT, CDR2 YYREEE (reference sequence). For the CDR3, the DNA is TGTGCCAGCAGGGGGTTGGGACTAGCGGAATACAATGAGCAGTTCTTC. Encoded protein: CASRGLGLAEYNEQFF.

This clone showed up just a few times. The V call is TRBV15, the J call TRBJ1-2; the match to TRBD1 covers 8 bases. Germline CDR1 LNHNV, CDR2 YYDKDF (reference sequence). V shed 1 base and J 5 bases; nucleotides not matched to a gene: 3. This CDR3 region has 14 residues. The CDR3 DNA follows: TGTGCCACCAGCAGAGCTGACAGGGGTTATGGCTACACCTTC. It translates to CATSRADRGYGYTF.

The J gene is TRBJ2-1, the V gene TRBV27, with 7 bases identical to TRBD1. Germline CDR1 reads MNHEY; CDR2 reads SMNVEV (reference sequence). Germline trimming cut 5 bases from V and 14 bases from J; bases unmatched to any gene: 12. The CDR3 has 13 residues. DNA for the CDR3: TGTGCCAGCAGTGGACCGGGACAGCATAAGAAGTTCTTC. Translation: CASSGPGQHKKFF.